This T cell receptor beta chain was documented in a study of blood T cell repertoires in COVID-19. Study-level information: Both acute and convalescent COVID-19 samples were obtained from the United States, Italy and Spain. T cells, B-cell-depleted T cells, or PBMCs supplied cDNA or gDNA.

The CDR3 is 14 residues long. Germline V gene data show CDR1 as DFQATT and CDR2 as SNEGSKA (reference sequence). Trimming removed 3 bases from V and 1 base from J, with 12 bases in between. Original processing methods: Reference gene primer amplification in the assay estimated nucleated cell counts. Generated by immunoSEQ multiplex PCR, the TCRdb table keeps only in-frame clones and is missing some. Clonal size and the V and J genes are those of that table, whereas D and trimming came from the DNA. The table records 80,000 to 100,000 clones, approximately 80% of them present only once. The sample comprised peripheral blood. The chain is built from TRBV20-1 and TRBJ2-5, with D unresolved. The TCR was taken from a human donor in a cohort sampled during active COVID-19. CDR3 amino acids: CSASPPRVQETQYF. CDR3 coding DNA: TGCAGTGCTAGTCCCCCCCGGGTCCAAGAGACCCAGTACTTC.